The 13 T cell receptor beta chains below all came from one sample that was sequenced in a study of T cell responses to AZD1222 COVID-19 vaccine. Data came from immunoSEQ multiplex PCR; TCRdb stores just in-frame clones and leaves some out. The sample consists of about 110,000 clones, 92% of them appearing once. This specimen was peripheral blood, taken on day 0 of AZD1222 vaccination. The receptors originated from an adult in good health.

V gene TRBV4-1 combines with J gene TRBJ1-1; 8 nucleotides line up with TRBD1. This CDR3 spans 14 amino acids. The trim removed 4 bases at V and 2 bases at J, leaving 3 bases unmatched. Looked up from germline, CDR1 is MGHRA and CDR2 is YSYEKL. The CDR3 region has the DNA TGCGCCAGCAGCCGAGGACAGGGTAACACTGAAGCTTTCTTT. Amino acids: CASSRGQGNTEAFF.

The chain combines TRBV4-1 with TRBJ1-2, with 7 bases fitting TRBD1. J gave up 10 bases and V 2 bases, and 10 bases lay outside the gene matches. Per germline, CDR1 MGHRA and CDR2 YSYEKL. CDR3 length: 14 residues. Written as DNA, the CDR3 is TGCGCCAGCAGCCAACCGACGGGACAGATAAACTACACCTTC. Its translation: CASSQPTGQINYTF.

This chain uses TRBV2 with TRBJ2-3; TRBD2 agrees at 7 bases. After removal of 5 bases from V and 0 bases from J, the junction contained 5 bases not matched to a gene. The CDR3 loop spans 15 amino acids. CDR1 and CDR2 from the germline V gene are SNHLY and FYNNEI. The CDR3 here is CASSRDYKSTDTQYF. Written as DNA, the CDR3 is TGTGCCAGCAGTAGGGACTATAAAAGCACAGATACGCAGTATTTT.

The CDR3 here is CASRPRTIYEQYF. CDR3 DNA: TGTGCCAGCAGACCTCGGACAATCTACGAGCAGTACTTC. The V gene is TRBV28, the J gene TRBJ2-7, with D possibly being TRBD1 (5 bases). Germline V gene lookup returns CDR1 MDHEN and CDR2 SYDVKM. CDR3 length equals 13 residues. Between the trimmed V and J ends, which lost 6 bases and 3 bases, there was a span of 12 bases.

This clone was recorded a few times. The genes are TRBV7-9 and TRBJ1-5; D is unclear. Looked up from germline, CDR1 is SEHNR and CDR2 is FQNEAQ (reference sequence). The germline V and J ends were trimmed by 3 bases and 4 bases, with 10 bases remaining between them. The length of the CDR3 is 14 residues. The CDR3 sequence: CASSFSGRNQPQHF. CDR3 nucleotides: TGTGCCAGCAGCTTCTCGGGGAGAAATCAGCCCCAGCATTTT.

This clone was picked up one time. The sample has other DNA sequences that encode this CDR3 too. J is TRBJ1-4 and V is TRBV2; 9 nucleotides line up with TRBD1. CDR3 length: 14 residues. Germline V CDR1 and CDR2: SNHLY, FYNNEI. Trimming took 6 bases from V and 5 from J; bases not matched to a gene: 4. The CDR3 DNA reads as TGTGCCAGCAGCCCCGGGACAGGGAATGAAAAACTGTTTTTT. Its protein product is CASSPGTGNEKLFF.

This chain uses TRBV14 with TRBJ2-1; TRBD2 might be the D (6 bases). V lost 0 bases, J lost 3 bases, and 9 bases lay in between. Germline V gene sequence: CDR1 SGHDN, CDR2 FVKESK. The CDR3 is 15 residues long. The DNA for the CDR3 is TGTGCCAGCAGCCAAGAGGACTATTACTACAATGAGCAGTTCTTC. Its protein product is CASSQEDYYYNEQFF.

In nucleotides, the CDR3 is TGTGCCAGCAGCCGGGCAGGGGCCACTTCACCCCTCCACTTT. Its protein product is CASSRAGATSPLHF. The chain has TRBV14 and TRBJ1-6; the D gene is possibly TRBD1 (6 bases). Per germline, CDR1 SGHDN and CDR2 FVKESK. CDR3 length equals 14 residues. The V gene lost 4 bases and the J gene lost 9 bases, with 13 bases spanning the gap.

In DNA, the CDR3 is TGTGCCAGTACCAGGGACAGCGCTGATTATAGCAATCAGCCCCAGCATTTT. Protein: CASTRDSADYSNQPQHF. V usage is TRBV19 and J usage is TRBJ1-5; TRBD1 agrees at 7 bases. Germline CDR1 reads LNHDA; CDR2 reads SQIVND (reference sequence). The CDR3 contains 17 residues. The V gene end was trimmed by 7 bases and the J gene end by 0 bases; junction bases not matched to a gene: 12.

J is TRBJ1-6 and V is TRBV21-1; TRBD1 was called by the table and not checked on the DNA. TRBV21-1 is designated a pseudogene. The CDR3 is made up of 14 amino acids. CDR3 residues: CASSITGVSSPLHF. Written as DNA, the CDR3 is TGTGCCAGCAGCATAACAGGGGTGAGTTCACCCCTCCACTTT.

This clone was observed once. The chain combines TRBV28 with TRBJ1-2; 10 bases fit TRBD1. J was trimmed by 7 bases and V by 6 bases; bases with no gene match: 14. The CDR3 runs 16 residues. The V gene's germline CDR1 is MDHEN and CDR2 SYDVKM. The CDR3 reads CASSPRGTGEASGYTF. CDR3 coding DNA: TGTGCCAGCAGCCCCAGGGGGACAGGGGAGGCGAGTGGCTACACCTTC.

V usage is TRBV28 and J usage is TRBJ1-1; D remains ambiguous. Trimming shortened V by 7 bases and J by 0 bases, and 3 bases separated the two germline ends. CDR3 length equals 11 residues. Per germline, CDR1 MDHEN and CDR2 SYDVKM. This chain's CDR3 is CASIMNTEAFF. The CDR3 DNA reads TGTGCCAGCATAATGAACACTGAAGCTTTCTTT.

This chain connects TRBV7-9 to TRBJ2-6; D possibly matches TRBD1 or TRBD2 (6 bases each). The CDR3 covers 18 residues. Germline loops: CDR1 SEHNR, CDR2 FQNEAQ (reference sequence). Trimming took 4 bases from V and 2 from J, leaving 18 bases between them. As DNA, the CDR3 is TGTGCCAGCAGCTACCCCCCCCAAGGGGGGCCTGGGGCCAACGTCCTGACTTTC. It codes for CASSYPPQGGPGANVLTF.